The source of this T cell receptor beta chain is a study of T cell responses to AZD1222 COVID-19 vaccine. Findings and caveats of the study: Spike-specific TCR breadth rose after two AZD1222 doses, and depth rose as well. Every sample of the repertoires postdated the peak T cell response.

This CDR3 region has 14 residues. The V gene lost 4 bases and the J gene lost 4 bases, with 14 bases spanning the gap. CDR1 and CDR2 from the germline V gene are SGHTS and YDEGEE. Notes on this clone: Its target is not known.

Whether given at about 4 or about 12 weeks, second doses were pooled. TCRdb keeps only in-frame clones here, not all; method: immunoSEQ multiplex PCR. Of approximately 75,000 clones in the sample, roughly 90% were seen once. The receptor was derived from an adult who received the AZD1222 COVID-19 vaccine. This specimen consisted of peripheral blood, obtained 28 days after the second AZD1222 dose. V is TRBV5-8 and J is TRBJ1-2, with D possibly TRBD1 on 5 matching bases. The CDR3 nucleotides read TGTGCCAGCAGCCCCCTTGGGGCGAGCTATGGCTACACCTTC. Residues: CASSPLGASYGYTF.